The clone carrying this T cell receptor beta chain was observed a few times. Its target is not known. These data belong to a study of T cell repertoires in cytomegalovirus infection. Germline loops: CDR1 LGHDT, CDR2 YNNKEL (reference sequence). CDR3 length equals 15 residues. The V and J ends lost 0 bases and 2 bases, in that order; junction bases with no gene match: 3. Each CDR3 protein gets one entry after TCRdb re-called the reads with MiXCR. The sample carries about 46,000 distinct CDR3 sequences, 20% recorded once. The chain has TRBV3-1 and TRBJ1-2; 7 bases map to TRBD1. This TCR derives from a human donor in good health (CMV status not recorded). Some clones in this sample may be carry-over from other donors' samples. The sequencing sample was made of PBMCs, sequenced either directly or after in vitro stimulation (not recorded which). The CDR3 reads CASSQDQGVNYGYTF. The CDR3, as DNA: TGTGCCAGCAGCCAAGACCAGGGGGTCAACTATGGCTACACCTTC.